This record looks at one T cell receptor (beta chain) sequence and its context. Its antigen is undetermined. PCR used 60 Vbeta primers and 13 Jbeta primers. Sequencing was performed with immunoSEQ multiplex PCR; in TCRdb, only in-frame clones are kept and a portion is missing. The data contain about 270,000 clones, 65% to 85% of them singletons. All the people who gave samples were healthy bone marrow donors. Unrecorded immune exposure was likely among donors, who were nominally healthy when sampled. The sample belongs to a study of cytomegalovirus exposure and HLA in healthy donors. The overall study: Most genotyped donors, 65% to 90% of about 360, had Caucasian-associated genetic ancestry. Study results and caveats: Under in vitro conditions, three CMV-associated chains were confirmed as specific for CMV antigens.

Per the germline V gene, CDR1 is GTSNPN and CDR2 is SVGIG (reference sequence). The CDR3 runs 13 residues. The V and J ends lost 3 bases and 4 bases respectively, with 10 bases between them. The J gene is TRBJ1-5, the V gene TRBV30; D is unresolved. The sequencing input was PBMCs. The source of this sequence is a female donor in good health and CMV-seronegative. CDR3 nucleotides: TGTGCCTGGAGCCCCTCGGTGAATCAGCCCCAGCATTTT. Its translation is CAWSPSVNQPQHF.